Listed below are T cell receptor beta chains from one sample, sequenced in a study of blood T cell repertoires in COVID-19. Here immunoSEQ multiplex PCR was the method, and the copy in TCRdb shows in-frame clones only, minus some. The sample records about 120,000 clones, roughly 90% being singletons. The sample taken for sequencing was peripheral blood. The receptor source for this set is a man in his sixties with COVID-19, enrolled during active disease. CDR3s leave out the opening cysteine and the closing phenylalanine or tryptophan.

V,CDR3
TRBV28,ASSAPGQGTDTQY
TRBV27,ASSPGQAKISEAF
TRBV10-3,AISESELAVKEQF
TRBV7-9,ASSLAAASNYGYT
TRBV5-5,ASNSPTGRDYGYT
TRBV6-2/TRBV6-3,ASSYSRGLEAF
TRBV7-8,ASSAMRIANTGELF
TRBV11-2,ASSTRLVSAGELF
TRBV15,ATSRVGDSQETQY
TRBV30,AWGGDRGISGYT
TRBV27,ASSFWGGDSPLH
TRBV29-1,SSGGAGDEQF
TRBV10-3,AISREGENGELF
TRBV6-5,ASQGAGYGYT
TRBV4-1,ASSQTAGGLSPLH
TRBV2,ASRPATNEKLF
TRBV5-4,ASSASGGSSYNEQF
TRBV11-1,ASSFGTEETQY
TRBV9,ASSNRREEGTNNSPLH
TRBV11-2,ASSPGGGGDYGYT
TRBV27,ASSLSRDYEQY
TRBV6-2/TRBV6-3,ASSYAGQGADYGYT
TRBV15,ATSSRDRGDEKLF
TRBV7-3,ASSLTTNTEAF
TRBV7-2,ASSLVVSTDTQY
TRBV9,ASSARGSDTIY
TRBV10-3,AISDGARLTGTEAF
TRBV10-3,AIVPGQGSYEQY
TRBV7-8,ASSKRGLEQGHQPQH
TRBV10-3,AISGGGGNEKLF
TRBV9,ASSVEGVYSNQPQH
TRBV6-2/TRBV6-3,ASSYIMREVHYNEQF
TRBV9,ASSAAGGGYGYT
TRBV7-2,ASSLKGTGTTNTGELF
TRBV5-1,ASSQGTMTEAF
TRBV13,ASSRGTSGGDSYNEQF
TRBV5-6,ASSSGRFAGKLF
TRBV24-1,ATSDGRVNWREKLF
TRBV5-1,ASSLNRGIYEQY
TRBV3-1/TRBV3-2,ASSQVAKETQY
TRBV30,AWSHLISGISGNTIY
TRBV6-5,ASSDRGDGTEAF
TRBV19,ASSIQTGAQETQY
TRBV11-3,ASSMGHRDGYT
TRBV7-2,ASSPDRGGITLH
TRBV7-9,ASSPMGATGANVLT
TRBV7-9,ASGQGYGYT
TRBV15,ATRSRGQGETQY